One and the same sample provided the 30 T cell receptor beta chains below, sequenced in a study of pediatric ulcerative colitis. TCRdb's table, derived via immunoSEQ multiplex PCR, lists solely in-frame clones and lacks some. The table lists about 36,000 clones, roughly 80% of them singletons. Sequences were obtained from blood. The receptors originated from a girl aged 10 to 17 with moderate ulcerative colitis.

The genes are TRBV5-6 and TRBJ2-7; D not certain. Germline lookup yields CDR1 SGHDT and CDR2 YYEEEE. Trimming cost V 0 bases and J 0 bases, with 7 bases left between them. CDR3 size: 14 residues. CDR3 in DNA: TGTGCCAGCAGCTTGGAGCCTAGCTCCTACGAGCAGTACTTC. Residues: CASSLEPSSYEQYF. Full variable domain (rest looked up from reference TRBV5-6 and TRBJ2-7): DAGVTQSPTHLIKTRGQQVTLRCSPKSGHDTVSWYQQALGQGPQFIFQYYEEEERQRGNFPDRFSGHQFPNYSSELNVNALLLGDSALYLCASSLEPSSYEQYFGPGTRLTVT.

The chain employs TRBV7-8 and TRBJ2-5; the D is unclear. Germline CDR1 is SGHVS and CDR2 is FQNEAQ. The CDR3 covers 14 residues. V was pared by 2 bases and J by 5 bases, with 12 bases between. In nucleotides, the CDR3 is TGTGCCAGCAGCTTAAATGAGATTGCCGAGACCCAGTACTTC. Amino acid sequence: CASSLNEIAETQYF.

V is TRBV7-9 and J is TRBJ2-3, with 13 positions matching TRBD2. With V trimmed by 6 bases and J by 7 bases, 7 bases remained unmatched. Per the germline V gene, CDR1 is SEHNR and CDR2 is FQNEAQ (reference sequence). This CDR3 contains 15 residues. The CDR3 region is CASRRTSGGRNTQYF. For the CDR3, the DNA is TGTGCCAGCAGACGGACTAGCGGGGGTCGGAATACGCAGTATTTT.

The V call is TRBV11-3, the J call TRBJ2-2; TRBD1 matches 7 bases. This CDR3 spans 17 amino acids. Germline lookup yields CDR1 SGHNT and CDR2 YENEEA. Losses at the gene ends were 5 bases for V and 0 bases for J; bases not matched to a gene: 9. As DNA, the CDR3 is TGTGCCAGCAGCCCTCTTACAGGGGATTCGAACACCGGGGAGCTGTTTTTT. Its protein is CASSPLTGDSNTGELFF.

V gene TRBV4-1 combines with J gene TRBJ1-5; 7 nucleotides match TRBD1. Looked up from germline, CDR1 is MGHRA and CDR2 is YSYEKL. CDR3 size: 15 residues. V gave up 4 bases and J gave up 2 bases; unmatched junction bases: 5. The CDR3 DNA reads as TGCGCCAGCAGCCCTACGCAGGGGGGCAATCAGCCCCAGCATTTT. Protein sequence: CASSPTQGGNQPQHF.

In its sample, this clone was seen once. V gene TRBV21-1 combines with J gene TRBJ2-1; TRBD2 was called by the table and not checked on the DNA. TRBV21-1 is shown as a pseudogene. The CDR3 extends over 16 amino acids. The CDR3 DNA follows: TGTGCCAGCAGCACCACCGGGCGGGAGGGCCGCCATGAGCAGTTCTTC. Amino acid sequence: CASSTTGREGRHEQFF.

The chain recombines TRBV27 with TRBJ2-3; TRBD2 aligns across 7 bases. The ends lost 5 bases at V and 0 bases at J; junction bases unmatched: 11. The CDR3 has 17 residues. Per germline, CDR1 MNHEY and CDR2 SMNVEV (reference sequence). CDR3 residues: CASSRDLTTSSTDTQYF. CDR3 DNA: TGTGCCAGCAGTCGCGACCTTACGACTAGCAGCACAGATACGCAGTATTTT.

This clone was observed a handful of times. This sequence joins TRBV27 and TRBJ1-3; no clear D. The CDR3 is made up of 16 amino acids. Trimming pared 5 bases from V and 0 bases from J, leaving 14 bases between. CDR1 and CDR2 (germline): MNHEY, SMNVEV (reference sequence). CDR3: CASSTPRGFSGNTIYF. For the CDR3, the DNA is TGTGCCAGCAGTACACCACGCGGATTCTCTGGAAACACCATATATTTT.

The gene calls are TRBV15 and TRBJ1-1, with D unresolved. The CDR3 spans 14 residues. V lost 1 base and J lost 4, with 10 bases in between. CDR1 is LNHNV, CDR2 YYDKDF, per germline (reference sequence). The CDR3, as DNA: TGTGCCACCAGCAGAGTATATAGCCCCACTGAAGCTTTCTTT. Translated, it gives CATSRVYSPTEAFF.

This clone was picked up one time. The chain is built from TRBV7-6 and TRBJ1-3; D possibly corresponds to TRBD1 (5 bases). V lost 6 bases and J lost 1, with 13 bases in between. The CDR3 has 15 amino acids. Germline CDR1 is SGHVS and CDR2 is FNYEAQ. CDR3: CASSGQLDSGNTIYF. For the CDR3, the DNA is TGTGCCAGCAGTGGACAACTTGATTCTGGAAACACCATATATTTT.

This clone was counted once. This sequence joins TRBV7-9 and TRBJ2-7; no definite D call. The V and J ends lost 3 bases and 5 bases respectively, with 8 bases between them. Looked up from germline, CDR1 is SEHNR and CDR2 is FQNEAQ (reference sequence). This CDR3 has 12 amino acids. CDR3 sequence: CASSFLGNEQYF. CDR3 DNA: TGTGCCAGCAGCTTTTTGGGGAACGAGCAGTACTTC.

The chain employs TRBV11-2 and TRBJ2-1, with D possibly being TRBD2 (6 bases). Germline loops: CDR1 SGHAT, CDR2 FQNNGV. This CDR3 spans 16 amino acids. The V and J ends lost 3 bases and 0 bases respectively, with 12 bases between them. The CDR3 DNA reads as TGTGCCAGCAGCTTCTATCGGGGAGGCTCCTACAATGAGCAGTTCTTC. Translated, it gives CASSFYRGGSYNEQFF.

V is TRBV5-1 and J is TRBJ1-1; 7 bases fit TRBD1. Per the germline V gene, CDR1 is SGHRS and CDR2 is YFSETQ. The CDR3 has 15 residues. Unmatched junction bases numbered 7, after V lost 4 bases and J lost 1 base. CDR3 protein: CASSPLGQENTEAFF. In nucleotides, the CDR3 is TGCGCCAGCAGCCCCCTTGGACAGGAGAACACTGAAGCTTTCTTT.

In this sample, this clone turned up a few times. V is TRBV11-2 and J is TRBJ2-2; D unclear. Trimming took 6 bases from V and 2 from J, leaving 10 bases between them. The CDR3 loop spans 14 amino acids. The germline CDR1 and CDR2 sequences are SGHAT and FQNNGV. DNA for the CDR3: TGTGCCAGCAGATTTCGAAGTAACACCGGGGAGCTGTTTTTT. It is translated as CASRFRSNTGELFF.

The chain links TRBV13 to TRBJ1-2; 7 nucleotides match TRBD1. The V gene's germline CDR1 is PRHDT and CDR2 FYEKMQ (reference sequence). The CDR3 has 13 residues. The V and J ends lost 6 bases and 7 bases, in that order; junction bases with no gene match: 8. The CDR3 protein is CASSSRTGSGYTF. The DNA for the CDR3 is TGTGCCAGCAGTTCTCGGACAGGCTCTGGCTACACCTTC.

The rearrangement joins TRBV19 to TRBJ1-3; D is possibly TRBD1 (5 bases). CDR3 length equals 17 residues. CDR1 and CDR2 (germline): LNHDA, SQIVND (reference sequence). The V end lost 5 bases, the J end lost 0 bases, and 17 bases lay between the germline ends. CDR3 sequence reads: CASSPQWGPISGNTIYF. CDR3 DNA: TGTGCCAGTAGTCCACAGTGGGGCCCCATCTCTGGAAACACCATATATTTT.

The chain carries TRBV5-1 and TRBJ1-2, with 8 bases matching TRBD1. V lost 4 bases to trimming and J lost 6 bases; unmatched junction nucleotides: 14. Per the germline V gene, CDR1 is SGHRS and CDR2 is YFSETQ. This CDR3 region has 16 residues. As DNA, the CDR3 is TGCGCCAGCAGCCCAGCCCCTTGGACAGGGCCCAATGGCTACACCTTC. Protein: CASSPAPWTGPNGYTF.

This clone was observed a few times. The chain recombines TRBV12-5 with TRBJ1-2, with a tentative D call TRBD1 (6 bases). Germline assignment: CDR1 LGHNT and CDR2 FRNRAP. Trimming removed 5 bases at V and 8 bases at J, with 18 bases between. The CDR3 sequence is 14 residues long. CDR3 sequence reads: CASGRDNSVVGYTF. Written as DNA, the CDR3 is TGTGCTAGTGGTCGGGACAATTCGGTGGTGGGCTACACCTTC.

CDR3 sequence: CASGLLVTEQFF. The DNA for the CDR3 is TGTGCTAGTGGTTTGCTAGTGACTGAGCAGTTCTTC. The chain recombines TRBV12-5 with TRBJ2-1; unclear D gene. Germline CDR1 reads LGHNT; CDR2 reads FRNRAP. V lost 2 bases and J 9 bases, leaving 8 bases between the germline ends. The CDR3 has 12 amino acids.

The chain recombines TRBV19 with TRBJ2-5, with TRBD2 identical over 9 bases. This CDR3 has 17 residues. Germline V gene data show CDR1 as LNHDA and CDR2 as SQIVND (reference sequence). Trimming took 4 bases from V and 5 from J; bases not matched to a gene: 14. The CDR3 coding sequence is TGTGCCAGTAGTACCGATAGCGGGAGTGAAGTTTTGGAGACCCAGTACTTC. It encodes CASSTDSGSEVLETQYF.

A word on this clone: A read error is the likely source, as a far larger clone sits one nucleotide away. The rearrangement joins TRBV7-6 to TRBJ2-7, with TRBD1 identical over 10 bases. The CDR3 length is 15 residues. In germline, CDR1 is SGHVS, CDR2 FNYEAQ. J lost 2 bases, V lost 3 bases, and 4 bases had no gene match. DNA for the CDR3: TGTGCCAGCAGCTTCGGGACAGGGGACACCTACGAGCAGTACTTC. Encoded protein: CASSFGTGDTYEQYF.

The chain employs TRBV6-5 and TRBJ2-1, with 7 bases identical to TRBD1. The ends lost 6 bases at V and 12 bases at J; junction bases unmatched: 14. CDR1 is MNHEY, CDR2 SVGAGI, per germline. CDR3 size: 14 residues. The CDR3 sequence: CASSRGQRWGRQFF. The CDR3 DNA reads TGTGCCAGCAGCCGGGGACAGCGTTGGGGGAGGCAGTTCTTC.

The chain employs TRBV5-6 and TRBJ2-5, with 7 bases matching TRBD2. This CDR3 spans 18 amino acids. Unmatched junction bases numbered 20, after V lost 4 bases and J lost 5 bases. Germline CDR1 and CDR2: SGHDT and YYEEEE. The CDR3 bases are TGTGCCAGCAGCCCCCCCGTGGGGGGGAGCCCGCGGGGCGAGACCCAGTACTTC. Protein sequence: CASSPPVGGSPRGETQYF.

The V gene is TRBV7-9, the J gene TRBJ2-5, with D possibly matching TRBD2 (6 bases). The ends were cut back, 2 bases at V and 4 bases at J, with 20 bases in the middle. The germline gives CDR1 SEHNR, CDR2 FQNEAQ (reference sequence). There are 17 residues in the CDR3. In DNA, the CDR3 is TGTGCCAGCAGCTTATACCGGGGACTTAGGGGTGGAGAGACCCAGTACTTC. This gives the protein CASSLYRGLRGGETQYF.

The chain couples TRBV7-2 to TRBJ2-7; a weak D match, TRBD2 (6 bases). CDR1 is SGHTA, CDR2 FQGNSA, per germline. Trimming cost V 4 bases and J 5 bases, with 9 bases left between them. CDR3 size: 12 residues. The CDR3, as DNA: TGTGCCAGCAGCTCCGGCGGGGACGAGCAGTACTTC. Its translation is CASSSGGDEQYF. Filled out from reference TRBV7-2 and TRBJ2-7, the complete variable domain reads GAGVSQSPSNKVTEKGKDVELRCDPISGHTALYWYRQSLGQGLEFLIYFQGNSAPDKSGLPSDRFSAERTGGSVSTLTIQRTQQEDSAVYLCASSSGGDEQYFGPGTRLTVT.

The chain couples TRBV6-1 to TRBJ2-5; D is ambiguous. Germline V gene sequence: CDR1 MNHNS, CDR2 SASEGT. There are 14 residues in the CDR3. V lost 4 bases and J lost 0, with 9 bases in between. DNA of the CDR3: TGTGCCAGCAGTGTGGAGAATTACCAAGAGACCCAGTACTTC. This translates into CASSVENYQETQYF.

The rearrangement uses TRBV4-1 and TRBJ2-1; D perhaps matches TRBD2 (5 bases). Trimming removed 1 base at V and 8 bases at J, with 15 bases between. The V gene's germline CDR1 is MGHRA and CDR2 YSYEKL. CDR3 length equals 15 residues. The CDR3 protein is CASSQGTTSFYEQFF. The CDR3 DNA is TGCGCCAGCAGCCAAGGAACCACTAGTTTCTATGAGCAGTTCTTC.

The chain carries TRBV6-5 and TRBJ2-7; 7 nucleotides agree with TRBD2. J gave up 6 bases and V 0 bases, and 8 bases lay outside the gene matches. The CDR3 covers 15 residues. In germline, CDR1 is MNHEY, CDR2 SVGAGI. The DNA for the CDR3 is TGTGCCAGCAGTTACTCGGGGGGGGGACTGGCCGAGCAGTACTTC. Encoded protein: CASSYSGGGLAEQYF.

Turning to this clone: As the CDR3 is not closed by the conserved phenylalanine or tryptophan, this likely results from a read error. The DNA is left out, because the CDR3 cannot be placed on it with certainty; the CDR3 is given as TCRdb lists it. V gene TRBV6-1 combines with J gene TRBJ2-7; the D call TRBD1 from the table was never checked on the DNA. Germline V gene sequence: CDR1 MNHNS, CDR2 SASEGT. The CDR3 totals 15 residues, both ends included. The CDR3 reads CASSDNGQGTPLGLD.

J is TRBJ2-7 and V is TRBV4-1; the match to TRBD2 covers 7 bases. CDR1 and CDR2 from the germline V gene are MGHRA and YSYEKL. Trimming at V came to 3 bases and at J to 4 bases, leaving 9 bases not matched to a gene. The CDR3 sequence is 15 residues long. The CDR3 is CASSHPGEGGYEQYF. CDR3 in DNA: TGCGCCAGCAGCCACCCTGGGGAGGGTGGGTACGAGCAGTACTTC.